This T cell receptor beta chain was obtained from a study of shared clonotypes between healthy human individuals. Points from the study as a whole: Rarefaction curves obtained for sorted subsets showed sequencing incomplete despite large depth. Among a handful of donors, roughly 5% of naive CD4 clonotypes were found in common. The low donor count limited represented genetic and exposure-history diversity.

All donors were healthy HIV-negative adults lacking recent acute infections or vaccinations. V shed 7 bases, J shed 9 bases, and the junction held 9 bases outside the gene matches. This CDR3 comprises 13 residues. Per germline, CDR1 MNHNY and CDR2 SVGAGI (reference sequence). As for this clone: Its antigen remains unidentified.

The assay was immunoSEQ multiplex PCR, and TCRdb's table has in-frame clones only and misses some. The sample lists some 680,000 clones; around four fifths were seen once. V is TRBV6-6 and J is TRBJ1-5, with TRBD1 matching 7 bases. Sequences were obtained from memory CD4+ T cells sorted from blood. Subset denoted: CD45RA-negative fraction. The TCR was taken from a woman in her 30s in good health. CDR3 sequence reads: CASTETGRRPQHF. The CDR3 DNA is TGTGCCAGCACCGAGACAGGGCGGCGGCCCCAGCATTTT.